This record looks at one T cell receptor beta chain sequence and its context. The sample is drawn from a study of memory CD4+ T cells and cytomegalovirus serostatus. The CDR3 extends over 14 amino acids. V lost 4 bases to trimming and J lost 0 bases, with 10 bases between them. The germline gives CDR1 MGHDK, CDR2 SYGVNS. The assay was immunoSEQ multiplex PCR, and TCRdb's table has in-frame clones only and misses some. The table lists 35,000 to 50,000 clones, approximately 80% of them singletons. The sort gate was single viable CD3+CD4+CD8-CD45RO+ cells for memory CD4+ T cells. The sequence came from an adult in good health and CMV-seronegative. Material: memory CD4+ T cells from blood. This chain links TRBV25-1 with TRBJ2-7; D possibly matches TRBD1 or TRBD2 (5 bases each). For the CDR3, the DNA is TGTGCCAGCAGTGCTTTTGGGGGCTCCTACGAGCAGTACTTC. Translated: CASSAFGGSYEQYF.